Each of the 30 T cell receptor beta chains below was sequenced from the same sample in a study of shared clonotypes between healthy human individuals. Method: immunoSEQ multiplex PCR; TCRdb's copy keeps in-frame clones and lacks some. Of some 690,000 clones listed, 90% are singletons. Specimen: memory CD8+ T cells from PBMCs. Subset of the sample: CD45RO+ cells pooled with CCR7-negative TemRA cells. These receptors all come from a man in his late teens or twenties in good health. Some clones in this sample may be carry-over from other donors' samples.

The gene calls are TRBV5-5 and TRBJ2-5, with D unclear. In germline, CDR1 is SGHKS, CDR2 YYEKEE (reference sequence). The CDR3 length is 13 residues. With 5 bases removed from V and 2 bases from J, the gap between germline ends came to 10 bases. CDR3: CASRTLPQETQYF. The CDR3 nucleotides are TGTGCCAGCAGGACCTTGCCGCAAGAGACCCAGTACTTC.

The rearrangement joins TRBV27 to TRBJ2-5; 10 bases match TRBD1. Germline trimming cut 6 bases from V and 5 bases from J; bases unmatched to any gene: 9. CDR3 size: 15 residues. Germline values: CDR1 MNHEY, CDR2 SMNVEV (reference sequence). DNA for the CDR3: TGTGCCAGCAGCCCCCGGGACAGGGGTGCGGAGACCCAGTACTTC. It encodes CASSPRDRGAETQYF.

J is TRBJ2-1 and V is TRBV27; 10 bases map to TRBD1. CDR3 length equals 16 residues. CDR1 and CDR2 from the germline V gene are MNHEY and SMNVEV (reference sequence). V was pared by 5 bases and J by 7 bases, with 11 bases of the junction left unmatched. CDR3 region: CASSPSPGTGVNEQFF. The CDR3 nucleotides read TGTGCCAGCAGTCCCAGTCCCGGGACAGGGGTGAATGAGCAGTTCTTC.

This chain connects TRBV7-9 to TRBJ1-5; D is possibly TRBD1 (6 bases). The V end was cut by 1 base, the J end by 4 bases, with 14 bases between. The CDR3 has 16 residues. Germline V gives CDR1 SEHNR, CDR2 FQNEAQ (reference sequence). CDR3 sequence reads: CASSLGSRGQNQPQHF. The CDR3 coding sequence is TGTGCCAGCAGCTTAGGGAGCAGGGGCCAAAATCAGCCCCAGCATTTT.

The genes are TRBV27 and TRBJ2-7; D is possibly TRBD1 (5 bases). CDR3 length equals 13 residues. The V end lost 4 bases, the J end lost 4 bases, and 11 bases lay between the germline ends. Germline CDR1 and CDR2: MNHEY and SMNVEV (reference sequence). The CDR3 DNA follows: TGTGCCAGCAGTTGGCAGGGATCATACGAGCAGTACTTC. It specifies CASSWQGSYEQYF.

A note on this clone: The sample contains more than one DNA sequence encoding this CDR3. This sequence joins TRBV27 and TRBJ1-5; TRBD1 might be the D (5 bases). Germline-derived CDR1 and CDR2 are MNHEY and SMNVEV (reference sequence). The CDR3 contains 14 residues. Trimming took 5 bases from V and 0 from J, leaving 8 bases between them. This chain's CDR3 is CASSDRDSNQPQHF. The CDR3 bases are TGTGCCAGCAGTGACAGAGATAGCAATCAGCCCCAGCATTTT.

The gene calls are TRBV4-2 and TRBJ2-1; 10 bases align to TRBD2. This CDR3 is built from 17 residues. V gave up 0 bases and J gave up 4 bases; unmatched junction bases: 6. Germline V gene data show CDR1 as LGHNA and CDR2 as YNFKEQ. The CDR3 is CASSQEGAGGGYNEQFF. The DNA for the CDR3 is TGTGCCAGCAGCCAAGAGGGAGCGGGAGGGGGATACAATGAGCAGTTCTTC.

The chain recombines TRBV15 with TRBJ1-1; 8 bases map to TRBD1. Germline-derived CDR1 and CDR2 are LNHNV and YYDKDF (reference sequence). V was pared by 1 base and J by 5 bases, with 6 bases of the junction left unmatched. The CDR3 totals 15 residues. CDR3 amino acids: CATSRVTGGGTEAFF. CDR3 coding DNA: TGTGCCACCAGCAGAGTCACAGGGGGAGGGACTGAAGCTTTCTTT. The variable domain in full, with the rest retrieved from reference TRBV15 and TRBJ1-1, is DAMVIQNPRYQVTQFGKPVTLSCSQTLNHNVMYWYQQKSSQAPKLLFHYYDKDFNNEADTPDNFQSRRPNTSFCFLDIRSPGLGDTAMYLCATSRVTGGGTEAFFGQGTRLTVV.

This rearrangement joins TRBV2 to TRBJ2-1, with TRBD1 matching 9 bases. Germline V gives CDR1 SNHLY, CDR2 FYNNEI. Losses at the gene ends were 11 bases for V and 7 bases for J; bases not matched to a gene: 9. The CDR3 runs 13 residues. CDR3 DNA: TGTGCCGACACAGGGGGCATAGCGAATGAGCAGTTCTTC. It is translated as CADTGGIANEQFF.

The V gene is TRBV5-4, the J gene TRBJ2-7; tentative D call: TRBD1 (6 bases). Trimming took 4 bases from V and 4 from J, leaving 18 bases between them. The CDR3 contains 15 residues. Germline CDR1 SGHNT, CDR2 YYREEE (reference sequence). The CDR3 nucleotides are TGTGCCAGCAGCCCCGGAATCGGGACAAATTACGAGCAGTACTTC. Its protein is CASSPGIGTNYEQYF. Looking up the rest from reference TRBV5-4 and TRBJ2-7 gives the full variable domain: ETGVTQSPTHLIKTRGQQVTLRCSSQSGHNTVSWYQQALGQGPQFIFQYYREEENGRGNFPPRFSGLQFPNYSSELNVNALELDDSALYLCASSPGIGTNYEQYFGPGTRLTVT.

The chain employs TRBV19 and TRBJ1-1, with D hard to call. With 5 bases removed from V and 0 bases from J, the gap between germline ends came to 7 bases. The CDR3 covers 13 residues. Per germline, CDR1 LNHDA and CDR2 SQIVND (reference sequence). For the CDR3, the DNA is TGTGCCAGTAGTGTCACGATGAACACTGAAGCTTTCTTT. Its translation is CASSVTMNTEAFF. Supplemented by reference TRBV19 and TRBJ1-1, the full variable domain reads DGGITQSPKYLFRKEGQNVTLSCEQNLNHDAMYWYRQDPGQGLRLIYYSQIVNDFQKGDIAEGYSVSREKKESFPLTVTSAQKNPTAFYLCASSVTMNTEAFFGQGTRLTVV.

This sequence joins TRBV7-9 and TRBJ1-1; D is ambiguous. The germline V and J ends were trimmed by 2 bases and 2 bases, with 6 bases remaining between them. Germline CDR1 is SEHNR and CDR2 is FQNEAQ (reference sequence). This CDR3 has 13 residues. The CDR3 is CASSLWGNTEAFF. CDR3 DNA: TGTGCCAGCAGCTTATGGGGAAACACTGAAGCTTTCTTT.

This chain joins TRBV28 and TRBJ1-2; D is undetermined. Germline V gene sequence: CDR1 MDHEN, CDR2 SYDVKM. This CDR3 is 11 amino acids long. This CDR3 reads CATVGGYGYTF. The CDR3 DNA sequence: TGTGCGACCGTCGGAGGCTATGGCTACACCTTC.

This chain uses TRBV28 with TRBJ1-3, with a possible D match to TRBD1 (5 bases). This CDR3 has 16 residues. Trimming shortened V by 1 base and J by 3 bases, and 13 bases separated the two germline ends. Germline-derived CDR1 and CDR2 are MDHEN and SYDVKM. This CDR3 reads CASSLSQGYVGNTIYF. Written as DNA, the CDR3 is TGTGCCAGCAGTTTATCTCAGGGATATGTTGGAAACACCATATATTTT.

This chain links TRBV13 with TRBJ1-3; TRBD1 agrees at 8 bases. This CDR3 comprises 15 residues. V shed 7 bases, J shed 0 bases, and the junction held 5 bases outside the gene matches. In germline, CDR1 is PRHDT, CDR2 FYEKMQ (reference sequence). The CDR3 sequence is CASKPTGDSGNTIYF. CDR3 DNA sequence: TGTGCCAGCAAACCGACAGGGGACTCTGGAAACACCATATATTTT.

The chain uses TRBV7-3 and TRBJ2-1, with D hard to call. The germline V and J ends were trimmed by 6 bases and 7 bases, with 10 bases remaining between them. CDR1 and CDR2 (germline): SGHTA, FQGTGA. The CDR3 sequence is 12 residues long. This CDR3 reads CASSLKENEQFF. The DNA of the CDR3 is TGTGCCAGCAGTTTGAAGGAGAATGAGCAGTTCTTC.

The V and J genes are TRBV7-8 and TRBJ2-3; 11 bases fit TRBD2. The V segment lost 1 base and the J segment 1 base; nucleotides outside the gene matches: 4. CDR1 and CDR2 (germline): SGHVS, FQNEAQ. The CDR3 runs to 17 residues. The CDR3 sequence is CASSLELAGGGTDTQYF. CDR3 DNA sequence: TGTGCCAGCAGCTTAGAGCTAGCGGGAGGTGGCACAGATACGCAGTATTTT.

This clone was picked up one time. The genes are TRBV12-5 and TRBJ1-5; D is undetermined. This CDR3 comprises 18 residues. V was trimmed by 2 bases and J by 0 bases, leaving 17 bases between them. Per the germline V gene, CDR1 is LGHNT and CDR2 is FRNRAP. The CDR3 region has the DNA TGTGCTAGTGGTTTGACCAGCACTGGGGATTATAGCAATCAGCCCCAGCATTTT. Amino acids: CASGLTSTGDYSNQPQHF.

The chain links TRBV11-2 to TRBJ2-1, with 8 bases that match TRBD2. The CDR3 runs 17 residues. CDR1 and CDR2 from the germline V gene are SGHAT and FQNNGV. V lost 5 bases, J lost 6 bases, and 15 bases stayed unmatched. CDR3 nucleotides: TGTGCCAGCAGCCGACCGACGGAATCGGGAGGGGGCAATGAGCAGTTCTTC. This sequence encodes CASSRPTESGGGNEQFF.

The rearrangement joins TRBV7-9 to TRBJ1-5, with D perhaps matching TRBD1 (6 bases). Germline CDR1 SEHNR, CDR2 FQNEAQ (reference sequence). This CDR3 region has 17 residues. The V end lost 6 bases, the J end lost 5 bases, and 23 bases lay between the germline ends. CDR3 sequence: CASSSDRSRTKDQPQHF. The CDR3 DNA reads TGTGCCAGCAGTTCCGACAGGTCCCGAACAAAGGATCAGCCCCAGCATTTT.

A note on this clone: The identical CDR3 is also encoded by other nucleotide sequences in the sample. The genes are TRBV27 and TRBJ2-7; D is unresolved. V dropped 3 bases and J dropped 3 bases, with 3 bases sitting between them. Germline V gene data show CDR1 as MNHEY and CDR2 as SMNVEV (reference sequence). CDR3 length: 11 amino acids. The CDR3 sequence is CASSFGYEQYF. The CDR3 coding sequence is TGTGCCAGCAGTTTCGGCTACGAGCAGTACTTC.

The rearrangement uses TRBV28 and TRBJ1-1; D is ambiguous. V was trimmed by 6 bases and J by 2 bases, leaving 7 bases between them. The CDR3 consists of 12 residues. Per the germline V gene, CDR1 is MDHEN and CDR2 is SYDVKM. CDR3 in amino acids: CASSPYNTEAFF. The CDR3 DNA follows: TGTGCCAGCAGCCCTTATAACACTGAAGCTTTCTTT.

The chain combines TRBV29-1 with TRBJ2-5, with 10 bases fitting TRBD1. This CDR3 has 14 amino acids. V was clipped by 4 bases and J by 2 bases; unmatched bases: 4. The V gene's germline CDR1 is SQVTM and CDR2 ANQGSEA. This CDR3 reads CSVGTDRGQETQYF. The CDR3 bases are TGCAGCGTTGGAACGGACAGGGGGCAAGAGACCCAGTACTTC. The full variable domain, with the rest looked up from reference TRBV29-1 and TRBJ2-5, is SAVISQKPSRDICQRGTSLTIQCQVDSQVTMMFWYRQQPGQSLTLIATANQGSEATYESGFVIDKFPISRPNLTFSTLTVSNMSPEDSSIYLCSVGTDRGQETQYFGPGTRLLVL.

The rearrangement joins TRBV6-6 to TRBJ2-3; no reliable D call. Germline V gene data show CDR1 as MNHNY and CDR2 as SVGAGI (reference sequence). The CDR3 spans 13 residues. Trimming removed 4 bases from V and 5 bases from J, with 10 bases in between. CDR3 protein: CASSSGGGDTQYF. The CDR3 DNA follows: TGTGCCAGCAGTTCCGGTGGCGGAGATACGCAGTATTTT.

J is TRBJ1-2 and V is TRBV5-4, with D unresolved. The germline V and J ends were trimmed by 4 bases and 5 bases, with 15 bases remaining between them. CDR3 length: 14 residues. CDR1 and CDR2 from the germline V gene are SGHNT and YYREEE (reference sequence). The DNA for the CDR3 is TGTGCCAGCAGCCAAGAGAACCTTGGGTATGGCTACACCTTC. This encodes CASSQENLGYGYTF.

With regard to this clone: This sample includes further DNA sequences coding for the same CDR3. The CDR3 region has the DNA TGTGCCAGCAGCCCCGGGGTAGCGGGAGCAGAGACCCAGTACTTC. This translates into CASSPGVAGAETQYF. The rearrangement uses TRBV11-2 and TRBJ2-5; TRBD2 matches 9 bases. Germline-derived CDR1 and CDR2 are SGHAT and FQNNGV. The J segment lost 4 bases and the V segment lost 5 bases, leaving 8 bases of the junction unmatched. CDR3 length: 15 amino acids.

This rearrangement joins TRBV7-9 to TRBJ2-6, with TRBD1 as a possible D gene (5 bases). The ends were cut back, 5 bases at V and 4 bases at J, with 15 bases in the middle. This CDR3 is 16 amino acids long. CDR1 and CDR2 (germline): SEHNR, FQNEAQ (reference sequence). The CDR3 loop is CASSPRVGAGANVLTF. CDR3 bases: TGTGCCAGCAGCCCCAGGGTGGGCGCAGGGGCCAACGTCCTGACTTTC.

This clone came up once. The junction differs from germline at one of its ends, possibly a read error. Other DNA sequences within the sample encode an identical CDR3. V usage is TRBV7-9 and J usage is TRBJ2-5; no clear D. The CDR3 is 10 residues long. Per the germline V gene, CDR1 is SEHNR and CDR2 is FQNEAQ (reference sequence). The CDR3 DNA reads TGTGCCAGCAGCCAAAAGACCCAGTACTTC. Translation: CASSQKTQYF.

The chain joins TRBV14 to TRBJ2-3, with 7 bases lining up with TRBD1. The CDR3 totals 17 residues. V gave up 4 bases and J gave up 2 bases; unmatched junction bases: 12. CDR1 and CDR2 (germline): SGHDN, FVKESK. Here the CDR3 reads CASSRRTGATSTDTQYF. The CDR3 DNA follows: TGTGCCAGCAGCCGCCGAACAGGGGCTACTTCCACAGATACGCAGTATTTT.

The V and J genes are TRBV6-1 and TRBJ1-1, with unresolved D. Germline V gene data show CDR1 as MNHNS and CDR2 as SASEGT. The CDR3 contains 16 residues. V was trimmed by 3 bases and J by 1 base, leaving 15 bases between them. CDR3 DNA: TGTGCCAGCAGTGATTGGTCATCAACCTCGAACACTGAAGCTTTCTTT. Its translation is CASSDWSSTSNTEAFF.